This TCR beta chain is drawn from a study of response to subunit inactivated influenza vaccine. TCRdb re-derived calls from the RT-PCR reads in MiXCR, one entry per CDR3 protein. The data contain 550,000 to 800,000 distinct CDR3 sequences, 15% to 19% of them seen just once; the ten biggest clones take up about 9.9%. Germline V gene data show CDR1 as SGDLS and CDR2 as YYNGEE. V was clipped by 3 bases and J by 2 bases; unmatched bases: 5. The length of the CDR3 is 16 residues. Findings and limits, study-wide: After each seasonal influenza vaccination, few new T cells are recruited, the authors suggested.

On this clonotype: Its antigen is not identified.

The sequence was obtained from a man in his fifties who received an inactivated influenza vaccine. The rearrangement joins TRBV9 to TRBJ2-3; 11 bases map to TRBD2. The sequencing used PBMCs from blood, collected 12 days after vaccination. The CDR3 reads CASSALAGGSTDTQYF. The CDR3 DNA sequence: TGTGCCAGCAGCGCCCTAGCGGGGGGCTCCACAGATACGCAGTATTTT.